The 20 T cell receptor beta chains given below trace back to one sample, sequenced in a study of regulatory and conventional T cells in RAG deficiency (dated by TCRdb to about 2017). Library preparation employed the immunoSEQ multiplex PCR assay. Sourced from immuneACCESS, this table was stored by TCRdb with only in-frame sequences that have V and J called. A share of the clones is absent; for the studies checked, an unresolved V gene accounts for under half, and the remainder has no known explanation. The sample includes roughly 8,100 clones, with 70% to 90% observed a single time. 34% of the sample comes from the top ten. The data also belong to a second study, concerning regulatory T cells. The second study also describes: The multiplex PCR relied on 52 forward TRBV primers and 13 reverse TRBJ primers, and amplification bias was corrected through assay-based and computational methods.

Sequenced material: CD8+ T cells sorted from blood. The receptors here all came from a human donor in good health.

The rearrangement joins TRBV19 to TRBJ1-2, with 10 positions matching TRBD1. Trimming took 3 bases from V and 8 from J; bases not matched to a gene: 3. This CDR3 is 13 amino acids long. Germline values: CDR1 LNHDA, CDR2 SQIVND (reference sequence). The CDR3 here is CASSMGTGVGYTF. CDR3 DNA sequence: TGTGCCAGTAGTATGGGGACAGGGGTCGGCTACACCTTC.

The chain combines TRBV5-1 with TRBJ2-7, with D possibly being TRBD1 or TRBD2 (5 bases each). CDR3 length: 15 amino acids. Trimming pared 6 bases from V and 3 bases from J, leaving 19 bases between. CDR1 and CDR2 from the germline V gene are SGHRS and YFSETQ. CDR3 in DNA: TGCGCCAGCAATGTCTTTACGGGGCAGGGCTACGAGCAGTACTTC. It yields the protein CASNVFTGQGYEQYF.

The gene calls are TRBV5-1 and TRBJ1-1; 8 bases line up with TRBD1. Germline CDR1 is SGHRS and CDR2 is YFSETQ. With V trimmed by 4 bases and J by 3 bases, 5 bases remained unmatched. This CDR3 spans 14 amino acids. The CDR3 region is CASSPAGGYTEAFF. In nucleotides, the CDR3 is TGCGCCAGCAGCCCAGCAGGGGGCTACACTGAAGCTTTCTTT.

The chain recombines TRBV4-1 with TRBJ2-3, with 7 bases lining up with TRBD2. Looked up from germline, CDR1 is MGHRA and CDR2 is YSYEKL. The CDR3 has 15 amino acids. V shed 0 bases, J shed 5 bases, and the junction held 5 bases outside the gene matches. The CDR3 protein is CASSQEGREGDTQYF. Written as DNA, the CDR3 is TGCGCCAGCAGCCAAGAAGGGAGGGAGGGAGATACGCAGTATTTT.

The chain has TRBV5-1 and TRBJ2-5; 11 bases agree with TRBD2. Germline-derived CDR1 and CDR2 are SGHRS and YFSETQ. CDR3 length: 16 residues. V lost 4 bases to trimming and J lost 4 bases; unmatched junction nucleotides: 9. CDR3 sequence reads: CASSPVVAGGGETQYF. The CDR3 nucleotides read TGCGCCAGCAGCCCGGTGGTAGCGGGAGGGGGAGAGACCCAGTACTTC.

The chain is built from TRBV10-3 and TRBJ2-7, with 9 nucleotides matching TRBD2. Germline values: CDR1 ENHRY, CDR2 SYGVKD. There are 11 residues in the CDR3. V shed 4 bases, J shed 9 bases, and the junction held 1 base outside the gene matches. The CDR3 region is CAISASGTQYF. The CDR3 DNA is TGTGCCATCAGTGCTAGCGGGACGCAGTACTTC.

This clone is large (0.1 to 1%) in the sample. The rearrangement links TRBV5-8 to TRBJ1-2; 8 bases are a match to TRBD1. V trimming: 6 bases; J trimming: 3 bases; junction bases outside the gene matches: 13. This CDR3 spans 16 amino acids. Germline V gives CDR1 SGHTS, CDR2 YDEGEE. The CDR3 DNA is TGTGCCAGCACCGGGACAGGAGGTCACCCCGACTATGGCTACACCTTC. It is translated as CASTGTGGHPDYGYTF.

The genes are TRBV7-9 and TRBJ1-1; tentative D call: TRBD1 (5 bases). Germline CDR1 reads SEHNR; CDR2 reads FQNEAQ (reference sequence). The V and J ends lost 4 bases and 0 bases respectively, with 9 bases between them. The length of the CDR3 is 14 residues. For the CDR3, the DNA is TGTGCCAGCAGCTCGGGACTAATGAACACTGAAGCTTTCTTT. Its protein is CASSSGLMNTEAFF.

This sequence joins TRBV28 and TRBJ1-1; D may be TRBD1 (5 bases). V lost 6 bases, J lost 1 base, and 9 bases lay in between. The CDR3 has 13 residues. Germline CDR1 reads MDHEN; CDR2 reads SYDVKM. CDR3 region: CASRDTRNTEAFF. As DNA, the CDR3 is TGTGCCAGCAGGGACACGAGGAACACTGAAGCTTTCTTT. Full variable domain (rest looked up from reference TRBV28 and TRBJ1-1): DVKVTQSSRYLVKRTGEKVFLECVQDMDHENMFWYRQDPGLGLRLIYFSYDVKMKEKGDIPEGYSVSREKKERFSLILESASTNQTSMYLCASRDTRNTEAFFGQGTRLTVV.

The chain recombines TRBV5-4 with TRBJ2-1; unclear D gene. With 0 bases removed from V and 2 bases from J, the gap between germline ends came to 15 bases. Germline V CDR1 and CDR2: SGHNT, YYREEE (reference sequence). The CDR3 covers 17 residues. CDR3 loop: CASSLGPSYTPYNEQFF. The DNA of the CDR3 is TGTGCCAGCAGCTTGGGGCCCTCATACACTCCCTACAATGAGCAGTTCTTC. The full variable domain, in which reference TRBV5-4 and TRBJ2-1 provide the parts outside the CDR3, is ETGVTQSPTHLIKTRGQQVTLRCSSQSGHNTVSWYQQALGQGPQFIFQYYREEENGRGNFPPRFSGLQFPNYSSELNVNALELDDSALYLCASSLGPSYTPYNEQFFGPGTRLTVL.

V is TRBV30 and J is TRBJ1-2; D might be TRBD1 (5 bases). Deletions cut 1 base from V and 0 bases from J, with 15 bases between. This CDR3 is built from 16 residues. Per the germline V gene, CDR1 is GTSNPN and CDR2 is SVGIG (reference sequence). For the CDR3, the DNA is TGTGCCTGGAGTGGGGAACGGGACGGACCTAACTATGGCTACACCTTC. The encoded protein is CAWSGERDGPNYGYTF.

The gene calls are TRBV19 and TRBJ2-3; TRBD2 agrees at 10 bases. There are 16 residues in the CDR3. V gave up 5 bases and J gave up 1 base; unmatched junction bases: 6. Germline-derived CDR1 and CDR2 are LNHDA and SQIVND (reference sequence). DNA for the CDR3: TGTGCCAGTAGTTCTCTAGCGGGGGTACGCACAGATACGCAGTATTTT. As protein: CASSSLAGVRTDTQYF.

The chain is built from TRBV9 and TRBJ2-2; D is ambiguous. Trimming took off 0 bases at V and 6 bases at J, with 6 bases between the two ends. The length of the CDR3 is 13 residues. Germline loops: CDR1 SGDLS, CDR2 YYNGEE. CDR3 in amino acids: CASSVDLPGELFF. The CDR3 bases are TGTGCCAGCAGCGTAGACCTCCCCGGGGAGCTGTTTTTT.

The V call is TRBV4-2, the J call TRBJ2-3; 8 nucleotides match TRBD1. V trimming: 1 base; J trimming: 15 bases; junction bases outside the gene matches: 3. Germline loops: CDR1 LGHNA, CDR2 YNFKEQ. There are 11 residues in the CDR3. The CDR3 nucleotides are TGTGCCAGCAGCCAAGGTGGGACAGGCTATTTT. Translation: CASSQGGTGYF.

This chain uses TRBV14 with TRBJ2-5; D gene uncertain. The CDR3 covers 14 residues. V was clipped by 3 bases and J by 4 bases, with 12 bases between them. The germline V gene has CDR1 SGHDN and CDR2 FVKESK. In DNA form, the CDR3 reads TGTGCCAGCAGCCAGGCCGGATTCGGAGAGACCCAGTACTTC. Amino acid sequence: CASSQAGFGETQYF. Combining the CDR3 with reference TRBV14 and TRBJ2-5 gives the whole variable domain EAGVTQFPSHSVIEKGQTVTLRCDPISGHDNLYWYRRVMGKEIKFLLHFVKESKQDESGMPNNRFLAERTGGTYSTLKVQPAELEDSGVYFCASSQAGFGETQYFGPGTRLLVL.

The chain employs TRBV30 and TRBJ1-2; D may be TRBD1 (6 bases). The ends were cut back, 4 bases at V and 6 bases at J, with 9 bases in the middle. The CDR3 length is 11 residues. Per germline, CDR1 GTSNPN and CDR2 SVGIG (reference sequence). The CDR3 sequence: CAWNGGHGYTF. The DNA for the CDR3 is TGTGCCTGGAATGGGGGGCATGGCTACACCTTC.

The rearrangement uses TRBV25-1 and TRBJ2-3; D is possibly TRBD2 (6 bases). Germline loops: CDR1 MGHDK, CDR2 SYGVNS. The CDR3 length is 12 residues. V shed 6 bases and J shed 6 bases, with 10 bases lying between them. CDR3 amino acids: CASRRGVDTQYF. CDR3 DNA: TGTGCCAGCAGGCGGGGCGTGGATACGCAGTATTTT.

The chain carries TRBV7-3 and TRBJ2-2, with D possibly being TRBD1 (7 bases). The length of the CDR3 is 16 residues. Looked up from germline, CDR1 is SGHTA and CDR2 is FQGTGA. Between the trimmed V and J ends, which lost 5 bases and 3 bases, there was a span of 16 bases. CDR3 loop: CASSLNTGDYTGELFF. The CDR3 bases are TGTGCCAGCAGCCTCAATACAGGGGACTACACCGGGGAGCTGTTTTTT.

J is TRBJ2-5 and V is TRBV7-9; 9 bases are a match to TRBD1. Per germline, CDR1 SEHNR and CDR2 FQNEAQ (reference sequence). V was clipped by 5 bases and J by 1 base; unmatched bases: 2. The CDR3 has 14 residues. The CDR3 coding sequence is TGTGCCAGCAGCATGGACAGGGGCCAAGAGACCCAGTACTTC. Residues: CASSMDRGQETQYF.

The V gene is TRBV2, the J gene TRBJ2-2; D remains ambiguous. With 8 bases removed from V and 7 bases from J, the gap between germline ends came to 11 bases. The germline gives CDR1 SNHLY, CDR2 FYNNEI. This CDR3 comprises 12 residues. CDR3 in DNA: TGTGCCAGCCCCACCCGAAGCGGGGAGCTGTTTTTT. Translating it yields CASPTRSGELFF.